The 31 T cell receptor beta chains listed next were all sequenced from one sample in a study of blood T cell repertoires in COVID-19. Libraries were prepared by immunoSEQ multiplex PCR; TCRdb keeps only in-frame clonotypes and omits some of them. The table lists 250,000 or so clones, roughly four fifths of them singletons. What was sequenced was peripheral blood. Receptors originate from a woman in her seventies with acute or convalescent COVID-19.

This chain joins TRBV19 and TRBJ1-6, with a weak D call TRBD1 (6 bases). The CDR3 has 16 residues. Germline V gives CDR1 LNHDA, CDR2 SQIVND (reference sequence). V lost 6 bases and J 3 bases, leaving 15 bases between the germline ends. The CDR3 spells CASRRSGVDYNSPLHF. The CDR3 DNA sequence: TGTGCCAGTAGAAGGTCAGGGGTTGACTATAATTCACCCCTCCACTTT.

J is TRBJ1-1 and V is TRBV9; D may be TRBD1 (6 bases). CDR3 size: 13 residues. CDR1 is SGDLS and CDR2 is YYNGEE in the germline V gene. The V end was cut by 7 bases, the J end by 5 bases, with 15 bases between. The CDR3 nucleotides read TGTGCCAGCGCTCCCTCCGGACAGACTGAAGCTTTCTTT. Amino acid sequence: CASAPSGQTEAFF.

The chain uses TRBV28 and TRBJ1-5; unclear D gene. Trimming took off 5 bases at V and 0 bases at J, with 14 bases between the two ends. The CDR3 contains 16 residues. The germline V gene encodes CDR1 MDHEN and CDR2 SYDVKM. The CDR3 spells CASSLTWEPSNQPQHF. Here the CDR3 DNA reads TGTGCCAGCAGTCTTACTTGGGAGCCTAGCAATCAGCCCCAGCATTTT.

CDR3 nucleotides: TGCGCCAGCAGCCAAGACCCAGGACAGTGGTCCTACGAGCAGTACTTC. It codes for CASSQDPGQWSYEQYF. The chain links TRBV4-3 to TRBJ2-7; perhaps TRBD1 as D (6 bases). Germline CDR1 LGHNA, CDR2 YSLEER. The CDR3 loop spans 16 amino acids. V shed 0 bases and J shed 1 base, with 13 bases lying between them.

The chain carries TRBV2 and TRBJ1-1; D gene uncertain. Trimming left V 3 bases short and J 4 bases short, with 15 bases between. This CDR3 has 15 amino acids. Germline-derived CDR1 and CDR2 are SNHLY and FYNNEI. CDR3 region: CASSDQVLSATEAFF. The CDR3 DNA is TGTGCCAGCAGTGATCAGGTCTTGAGTGCCACTGAAGCTTTCTTT. Full variable domain (remainder filled in from reference TRBV2 and TRBJ1-1): EPEVTQTPSHQVTQMGQEVILRCVPISNHLYFYWYRQILGQKVEFLVSFYNNEISEKSEIFDDQFSVERPDGSNFTLKIRSTKLEDSAMYFCASSDQVLSATEAFFGQGTRLTVV.

In this sample, this clone turned up once. V and J are TRBV19 and TRBJ1-1, with D perhaps TRBD1 (5 bases). The CDR3 length is 14 residues. CDR1 is LNHDA and CDR2 is SQIVND in the germline V gene (reference sequence). Trimming took 3 bases from V and 1 from J, leaving 9 bases between them. CDR3 coding DNA: TGTGCCAGTAGTATCCATGGGGCGAACACTGAAGCTTTCTTT. Translating it yields CASSIHGANTEAFF.

The CDR3 nucleotides read TGCAGTGCTAGAATAGGGGCTGAAGCTTTCTTT. Its protein is CSARIGAEAFF. The chain employs TRBV20-1 and TRBJ1-1; perhaps TRBD1 as D (5 bases). V shed 2 bases and J shed 6 bases, with 7 bases lying between them. Germline-derived CDR1 and CDR2 are DFQATT and SNEGSKA (reference sequence). This CDR3 is 11 amino acids long.

The chain combines TRBV24-1 with TRBJ2-7; 8 nucleotides match TRBD1. Germline trimming cut 7 bases from V and 0 bases from J; bases unmatched to any gene: 1. CDR1 and CDR2 from the germline V gene are KGHDR and SFDVKD. The CDR3 contains 13 residues. Here the CDR3 reads CATSGQGSYEQYF. The CDR3 DNA follows: TGTGCCACCAGCGGACAGGGCTCCTACGAGCAGTACTTC.

The rearrangement joins TRBV6-6 to TRBJ2-2, with 11 bases that match TRBD2. The CDR3 sequence is 15 residues long. Trimming removed 6 bases from V and 7 bases from J; junction bases left unmatched: 7. In germline, CDR1 is MNHNY, CDR2 SVGAGI (reference sequence). In DNA, the CDR3 is TGTGCCAGCAGCGGGACTAGCGGCTCTCTCGGGGAGCTGTTTTTT. Protein: CASSGTSGSLGELFF.

V is TRBV19 and J is TRBJ1-5; the D is unclear. Germline lookup yields CDR1 LNHDA and CDR2 SQIVND (reference sequence). CDR3 length: 13 amino acids. Trimming took off 6 bases at V and 7 bases at J, with 13 bases between the two ends. The CDR3 sequence: CASSRMVFQPQHF. In DNA, the CDR3 is TGTGCCAGTAGCAGAATGGTTTTCCAGCCCCAGCATTTT.

The chain employs TRBV11-2 and TRBJ1-6; D is perhaps TRBD1 (6 bases). This CDR3 contains 17 residues. Germline lookup yields CDR1 SGHAT and CDR2 FQNNGV. V lost 1 base and J lost 6, with 16 bases in between. CDR3 protein: CASSLGGGRGSNSPLHF. The CDR3 DNA sequence: TGTGCCAGCAGCTTAGGCGGCGGGAGGGGGTCTAATTCACCCCTCCACTTT.

This clone has just a few counts. The chain joins TRBV14 to TRBJ2-3; TRBD1 is a possible D gene (5 bases). The CDR3 has 16 residues. Germline assignment: CDR1 SGHDN and CDR2 FVKESK. V lost 0 bases, J lost 5 bases, and 15 bases lay in between. The CDR3 nucleotides are TGTGCCAGCAGCCAAGATCAGGGCCCTTGGGGAGATACGCAGTATTTT. This codes for CASSQDQGPWGDTQYF.

The V and J genes are TRBV5-1 and TRBJ1-4; tentative D call: TRBD1 (6 bases). The germline gives CDR1 SGHRS, CDR2 YFSETQ. The CDR3 has 15 amino acids. Trimming cost V 1 base and J 8 bases, with 15 bases left between them. The chain's CDR3 is CASSLWATGWEKLFF. The CDR3 bases are TGCGCCAGCAGCTTGTGGGCCACAGGGTGGGAAAAACTGTTTTTT. Variable domain in full (rest from reference TRBV5-1 and TRBJ1-4): KAGVTQTPRYLIKTRGQQVTLSCSPISGHRSVSWYQQTPGQGLQFLFEYFSETQRNKGNFPGRFSGRQFSNSRSEMNVSTLELGDSALYLCASSLWATGWEKLFFGSGTQLSVL.

The J gene is TRBJ1-4, the V gene TRBV3-1 (or the pseudogene TRBV3-2), with D tentatively TRBD1 (6 bases). From germline, CDR1 is LGHDT and CDR2 YNNKEL (reference sequence). This CDR3 comprises 15 residues. Deletions cut 0 bases from V and 9 bases from J, with 14 bases between. CDR3 region: CASSQDGQYSKKLFF. The CDR3 coding sequence is TGTGCCAGCAGCCAAGATGGACAGTACAGCAAAAAACTGTTTTTT.

The V and J genes are TRBV10-1 and TRBJ1-1, with D perhaps TRBD1 (5 bases). Trimming removed 3 bases from V and 5 bases from J, with 7 bases in between. Germline loops: CDR1 WNHNN, CDR2 SYGVQD (reference sequence). CDR3 length: 12 residues. In nucleotides, the CDR3 is TGCGCCAGCAGTGACAGGGAAACTGAAGCTTTCTTT. This codes for CASSDRETEAFF.

This chain joins TRBV6-5 and TRBJ1-2, with TRBD1 matching over 8 bases. With 4 bases clipped from V and 0 bases from J, the junction kept 7 bases outside the gene matches. CDR1 is MNHEY, CDR2 SVGAGI, per germline. The CDR3 loop spans 16 amino acids. CDR3 nucleotides: TGTGCCAGCAGTTTTTCTCGGACAGGGACTAACTATGGCTACACCTTC. As protein: CASSFSRTGTNYGYTF.

A note on this clone: One end of the junction does not line up with germline, which may come from a read error. The chain combines TRBV7-7 with TRBJ2-3; perhaps TRBD1 as D (5 bases). This CDR3 has 13 residues. Germline V CDR1 and CDR2: SSHAT, FNYEAQ (reference sequence). The CDR3 DNA sequence: TGTGCTAGCAGCTTGACAGGCACAGATACGCAGTATTTT. Its protein product is CASSLTGTDTQYF.

This chain connects TRBV3-1 (or the pseudogene TRBV3-2) to TRBJ2-2; TRBD2 agrees at 12 bases. With V trimmed by 0 bases and J by 4 bases, 9 bases remained unmatched. The CDR3 covers 19 residues. Germline values: CDR1 LGHDT, CDR2 YNNKEL (reference sequence). Here the CDR3 DNA reads TGTGCCAGCAGCCAAGATAGGGCTAGCGGGGGGGCCCCCACCGGGGAGCTGTTTTTT. Protein sequence: CASSQDRASGGAPTGELFF.

This clone occurred a few times. The chain couples TRBV4-2 to TRBJ2-3, with 7 positions matching TRBD2. V dropped 2 bases and J dropped 0; count of bases not matched to a gene: 14. This CDR3 is 19 amino acids long. In germline, CDR1 is LGHNA, CDR2 YNFKEQ. CDR3 coding DNA: TGTGCCAGCAGCCAAACCCGGGGCGCTAGCGGCCACAGCACAGATACGCAGTATTTT. Its protein product is CASSQTRGASGHSTDTQYF.

The rearrangement links TRBV24-1 to TRBJ2-5, with 7 bases matching TRBD1. CDR1 is KGHDR and CDR2 is SFDVKD in the germline V gene. Trimming at V came to 6 bases and at J to 2 bases, leaving 5 bases not matched to a gene. CDR3 size: 14 residues. Written as DNA, the CDR3 is TGTGCCACCAGTCGACCGGGACAGCAAGAGACCCAGTACTTC. Translation: CATSRPGQQETQYF.

The table lists this clone with a few counts. The rearrangement joins TRBV4-3 to TRBJ2-3; D ambiguous. Between the trimmed V and J ends, which lost 1 base and 1 base, there was a span of 9 bases. In germline, CDR1 is LGHNA, CDR2 YSLEER. There are 15 residues in the CDR3. Here the CDR3 DNA reads TGCGCCAGCAGCCAAGCATTTACGGGCACAGATACGCAGTATTTT. As protein: CASSQAFTGTDTQYF.

V gene TRBV27 combines with J gene TRBJ2-5; D gene ambiguous. V lost 6 bases and J 5 bases, leaving 10 bases between the germline ends. Germline CDR1 MNHEY, CDR2 SMNVEV (reference sequence). CDR3 length: 12 amino acids. The DNA for the CDR3 is TGTGCCAGCAGAGCAGGTGAGGAGACCCAGTACTTC. It encodes CASRAGEETQYF.

The rearrangement links TRBV7-2 to TRBJ1-5, with TRBD1 identical over 11 bases. The CDR3 totals 15 residues. V lost 7 bases to trimming and J lost 6 bases; unmatched junction nucleotides: 8. The germline V gene encodes CDR1 SGHTA and CDR2 FQGNSA. CDR3 protein: CASTLGQGARQPQHF. The CDR3 nucleotides read TGTGCCAGCACCCTAGGACAGGGGGCGCGTCAGCCCCAGCATTTT.

J is TRBJ2-1 and V is TRBV24-1, with TRBD1 matching 9 bases. With 3 bases clipped from V and 5 bases from J, the junction kept 10 bases outside the gene matches. CDR1 and CDR2 from the germline V gene are KGHDR and SFDVKD. The CDR3 extends over 17 amino acids. The CDR3 region is CATSDMKTGGNHNEQFF. DNA for the CDR3: TGTGCCACCAGTGATATGAAAACAGGGGGCAACCACAATGAGCAGTTCTTC.

The chain couples TRBV9 to TRBJ2-3; D possibly corresponds to TRBD2 (6 bases). CDR1 is SGDLS and CDR2 is YYNGEE in the germline V gene. The CDR3 length is 16 residues. V lost 0 bases, J lost 2 bases, and 13 bases lay in between. DNA of the CDR3: TGTGCCAGCAGCGTAGCCTCGGCGGGACTCACAGATACGCAGTATTTT. Protein: CASSVASAGLTDTQYF. The full variable domain, with the rest looked up from reference TRBV9 and TRBJ2-3, is DSGVTQTPKHLITATGQRVTLRCSPRSGDLSVYWYQQSLDQGLQFLIQYYNGEERAKGNILERFSAQQFPDLHSELNLSSLELGDSALYFCASSVASAGLTDTQYFGPGTRLTVL.

This clone has just a few counts. The rearrangement joins TRBV28 to TRBJ2-1; D possibly corresponds to TRBD2 (5 bases). V shed 3 bases and J shed 4 bases, with 13 bases lying between them. The CDR3 contains 15 residues. Germline V gene data show CDR1 as MDHEN and CDR2 as SYDVKM. CDR3 DNA: TGTGCCAGCAGTTTTCGAGGGTCGGATTACAATGAGCAGTTCTTC. Protein product: CASSFRGSDYNEQFF.

The table lists this clone with a few counts. J is TRBJ2-1 and V is TRBV7-2, with 8 nucleotides matching TRBD1. CDR1 and CDR2 (germline): SGHTA, FQGNSA. The V gene end was trimmed by 1 base and the J gene end by 6 bases; junction bases not matched to a gene: 5. This CDR3 contains 15 residues. The CDR3 reads CASSLDRTGSNEQFF. The DNA for the CDR3 is TGTGCCAGCAGCTTAGACAGGACAGGGAGCAATGAGCAGTTCTTC.

V usage is TRBV19 and J usage is TRBJ2-6; D perhaps matches TRBD2 (5 bases). Trimming took off 3 bases at V and 5 bases at J, with 14 bases between the two ends. The CDR3 is made up of 16 amino acids. Germline V gene sequence: CDR1 LNHDA, CDR2 SQIVND (reference sequence). The CDR3 DNA reads as TGTGCCAGTAGTATCGAGGGTGGAGTATGGGCCAACGTCCTGACTTTC. This sequence encodes CASSIEGGVWANVLTF. The full variable domain, rest sourced from reference TRBV19 and TRBJ2-6, is DGGITQSPKYLFRKEGQNVTLSCEQNLNHDAMYWYRQDPGQGLRLIYYSQIVNDFQKGDIAEGYSVSREKKESFPLTVTSAQKNPTAFYLCASSIEGGVWANVLTFGAGSRLTVL.

The J gene is TRBJ1-1, the V gene TRBV6-2 or TRBV6-3, with TRBD1 matching over 9 bases. The CDR3 contains 14 residues. CDR1 is MNHEY, CDR2 SVGEGT, per germline. V lost 6 bases and J lost 5; bases outside the gene matches: 7. CDR3 nucleotide sequence: TGTGCCAGCAGGTACAGGGGGCGGAATACTGAAGCTTTCTTT. It specifies CASRYRGRNTEAFF.

The chain recombines TRBV5-8 with TRBJ2-7, with D maybe TRBD2 (5 bases). CDR1 SGHTS and CDR2 YDEGEE come from the germline V gene. V lost 3 bases and J 2 bases, leaving 12 bases between the germline ends. The CDR3 loop spans 14 amino acids. The CDR3 reads CASSYTDGTYEQYF. In DNA, the CDR3 is TGTGCCAGCAGCTACACGGACGGGACCTACGAGCAGTACTTC.

The count of this clone is one. V and J are TRBV4-3 and TRBJ1-2, with 11 bases identical to TRBD1. The V segment lost 1 base and the J segment 5 bases; nucleotides outside the gene matches: 6. The CDR3 is made up of 16 amino acids. Germline CDR1 is LGHNA and CDR2 is YSLEER. The CDR3 DNA is TGCGCCAGCAGCCAAGCGATGGACAGGGGGCTATATGGCTACACCTTC. Its protein is CASSQAMDRGLYGYTF.